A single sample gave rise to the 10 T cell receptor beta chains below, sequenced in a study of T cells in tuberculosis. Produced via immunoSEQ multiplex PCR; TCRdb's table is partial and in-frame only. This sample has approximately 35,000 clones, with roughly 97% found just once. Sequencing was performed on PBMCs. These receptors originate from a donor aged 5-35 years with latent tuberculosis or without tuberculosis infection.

CDR3 amino acids: CASSEGGSQYF. The CDR3 bases are TGTGCCAGCAGTGAAGGCGGGTCCCAGTATTTT. This chain joins TRBV6-1 and TRBJ2-3; TRBD2 is a possible D gene (5 bases). CDR1 and CDR2 (germline): MNHNS, SASEGT. There are 11 residues in the CDR3. V lost 1 base to trimming and J lost 12 bases, with 8 bases between them.

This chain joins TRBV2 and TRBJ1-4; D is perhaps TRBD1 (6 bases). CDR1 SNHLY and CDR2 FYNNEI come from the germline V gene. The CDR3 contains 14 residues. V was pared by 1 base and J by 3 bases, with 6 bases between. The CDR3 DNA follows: TGTGCCAGCAGTGAAGGGGGGCCTAATGAAAAACTGTTTTTT. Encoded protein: CASSEGGPNEKLFF.

The CDR3: CASSTPASTDTQYF. Here the CDR3 DNA reads TGCGCCAGCAGCACCCCAGCGAGCACAGATACGCAGTATTTT. V and J are TRBV5-1 and TRBJ2-3; D call uncertain. The CDR3 loop spans 14 amino acids. With 4 bases removed from V and 0 bases from J, the gap between germline ends came to 9 bases. Germline V gene lookup returns CDR1 SGHRS and CDR2 YFSETQ.

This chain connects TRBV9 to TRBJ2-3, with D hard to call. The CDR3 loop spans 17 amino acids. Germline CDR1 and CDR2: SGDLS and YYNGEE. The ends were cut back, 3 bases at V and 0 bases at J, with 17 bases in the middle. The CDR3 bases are TGTGCCAGCAGCGCCCATCGGAGCGACCCTAGCACAGATACGCAGTATTTT. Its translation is CASSAHRSDPSTDTQYF.

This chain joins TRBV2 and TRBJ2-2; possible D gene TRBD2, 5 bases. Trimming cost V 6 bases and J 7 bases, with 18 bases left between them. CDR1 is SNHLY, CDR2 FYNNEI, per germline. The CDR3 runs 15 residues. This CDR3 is CASSPRLLLGGELFF. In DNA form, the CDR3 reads TGTGCCAGCAGCCCCCGACTACTATTGGGCGGGGAGCTGTTTTTT.

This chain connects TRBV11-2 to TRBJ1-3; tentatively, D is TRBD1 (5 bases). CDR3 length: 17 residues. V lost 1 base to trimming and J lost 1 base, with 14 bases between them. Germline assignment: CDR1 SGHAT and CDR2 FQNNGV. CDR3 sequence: CASSLVGTSSSGNTIYF. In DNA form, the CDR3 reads TGTGCCAGCAGCTTAGTTGGGACTTCATCATCTGGAAACACCATATATTTT.

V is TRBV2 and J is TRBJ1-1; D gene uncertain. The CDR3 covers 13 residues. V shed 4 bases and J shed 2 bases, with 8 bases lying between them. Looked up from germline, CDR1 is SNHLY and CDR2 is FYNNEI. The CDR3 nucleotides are TGTGCCAGCAGTGGACACAGCAACACTGAAGCTTTCTTT. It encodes CASSGHSNTEAFF.

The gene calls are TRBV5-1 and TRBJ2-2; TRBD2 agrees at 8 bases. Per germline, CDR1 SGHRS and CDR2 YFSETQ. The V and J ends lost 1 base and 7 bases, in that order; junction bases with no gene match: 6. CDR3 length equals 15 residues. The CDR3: CASSLIGLAGGELFF. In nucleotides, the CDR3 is TGCGCCAGCAGCTTGATAGGCCTAGCGGGCGGGGAGCTGTTTTTT.

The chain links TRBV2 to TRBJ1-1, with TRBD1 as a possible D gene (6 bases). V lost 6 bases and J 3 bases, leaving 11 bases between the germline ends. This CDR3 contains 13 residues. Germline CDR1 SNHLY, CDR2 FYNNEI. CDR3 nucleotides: TGTGCCAGCAGACCAACAGGGCACACTGAAGCTTTCTTT. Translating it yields CASRPTGHTEAFF.

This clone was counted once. The CDR3 region has the DNA TGCGCCAGCAGCTTGGCGGAGGGCCTCACAGGTTCGCAGTATTTT. Amino acid sequence: CASSLAEGLTGSQYF. The V call is TRBV5-1, the J call TRBJ2-3, with D perhaps matching TRBD2 (6 bases). V dropped 0 bases and J dropped 10 bases, with 18 bases sitting between them. Germline CDR1 and CDR2: SGHRS and YFSETQ. The length of the CDR3 is 15 residues.